A single sample gave rise to the 2 T cell receptor beta chains below, sequenced in a study of tumor-infiltrating lymphocytes in primary liver carcinoma. It was unsorted whole blood that yielded blood RNA, and germline DNA was also extracted. TCR beta cDNA was made from roughly 500 ng total RNA with a constant-region primer. Construction of TCR beta libraries relied on three successive nested multiplex PCR rounds employing slightly modified ARM-PCR. TRBV1-TRBV30 forward primers paired with a C-beta reverse primer were used in the first two PCR rounds, which ran roughly 10 cycles each. TCRdb recomputed calls from the multiplex PCR reads with MiXCR, one row per CDR3 protein. This sample yields fewer than 400,000 distinct CDR3 sequences, of which around three fifths are seen a single time; more than 15% belongs to the top ten. Specimen: peripheral blood. These receptors were obtained from a woman between 25 and 40 years old with primary liver carcinoma and hepatitis B virus infection.

In the case of this clonotype: A read error may explain this, as a much larger clone is one base away. V is TRBV10-3 and J is TRBJ2-7; D not certain. CDR3 length equals 13 residues. V lost 6 bases to trimming and J lost 0 bases, with 9 bases between them. Germline lookup yields CDR1 ENHRY and CDR2 SYGVKD. The CDR3 region is CAIRGKGSYEQYF. The DNA of the CDR3 is TGTGCCATCAGAGGGAAAGGCTCCTACGAGCAGTACTTC.

This clonotype has more than one count but fewer than ten. This chain joins TRBV5-1 and TRBJ2-1; D is unclear. This CDR3 has 13 amino acids. Deletions cut 0 bases from V and 6 bases from J, with 7 bases between. Per germline, CDR1 SGHRS and CDR2 YFSETQ. The CDR3 here is CASSLVLGNEQFF. For the CDR3, the DNA is TGCGCCAGCAGCTTGGTGTTGGGCAATGAGCAGTTCTTC.